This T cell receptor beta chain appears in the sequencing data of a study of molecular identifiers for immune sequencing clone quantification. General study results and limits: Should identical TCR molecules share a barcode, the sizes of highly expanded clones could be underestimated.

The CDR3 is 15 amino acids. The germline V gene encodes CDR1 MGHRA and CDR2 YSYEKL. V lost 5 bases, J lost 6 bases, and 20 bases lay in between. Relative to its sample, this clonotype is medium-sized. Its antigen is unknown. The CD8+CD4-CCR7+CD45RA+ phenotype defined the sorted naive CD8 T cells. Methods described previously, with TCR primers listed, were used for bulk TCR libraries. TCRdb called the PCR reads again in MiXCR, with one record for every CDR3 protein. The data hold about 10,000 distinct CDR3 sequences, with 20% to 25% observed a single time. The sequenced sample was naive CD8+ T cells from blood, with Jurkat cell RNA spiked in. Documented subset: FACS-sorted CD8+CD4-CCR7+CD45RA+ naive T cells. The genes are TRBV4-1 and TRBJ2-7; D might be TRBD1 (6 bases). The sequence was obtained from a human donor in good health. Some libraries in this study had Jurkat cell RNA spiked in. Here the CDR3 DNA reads TGCGCCAGCAGCGAAAGTTGGGGGCGTGGGGCCGAGCAGTACTTC. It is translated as CASSESWGRGAEQYF.